This record looks at one T cell receptor (beta chain) sequence and its context. Its target is unknown. The entry originates in a study of PD-1 blockade in classical Hodgkin lymphoma. There was relapse after autologous stem cell transplantation in every patient, and there was variation in brentuximab vedotin exposure. The repertoire was sequenced with immunoSEQ multiplex PCR; TCRdb's copy has only in-frame clones and lacks some. The sample records about 98,000 clones, about four fifths being singletons. Trimming cost V 4 bases and J 7 bases, with 20 bases left between them. The CDR3 has 15 amino acids. Germline V gives CDR1 MGHRA, CDR2 YSYEKL. Study-level results: Relative to healthy donors, newly diagnosed patients reportedly had lower baseline TCR diversity, which was reported as lower still in relapsed/refractory patients.

Sample: peripheral blood mononuclear cells (PBMCs), taken before the second cycle of nivolumab. The genes are TRBV4-1 and TRBJ2-7; possible D gene TRBD2, 7 bases. This receptor was taken from a human donor with classical Hodgkin lymphoma. The CDR3 is CASSPSILGGGEQYF. The CDR3 DNA reads TGCGCCAGCAGCCCTAGTATTTTAGGGGGGGGAGAGCAGTACTTC.